This TCR beta chain is drawn from a study of OX40 agonist ivuxolimab in advanced cancers. Study context: The patients received ivuxolimab by intravenous route every 2 weeks at 0.01 to 10 mg/kg. Study-wide findings and caveats: The CD4+ and CD8+ T cells in the blood had expanded clonally by week 6 at 0.1 to 3.0 mg/kg. The investigators did not determine what antigen specificity the expanded peripheral T cells had.

Blood draws occurred at baseline, cycle 4 day 1, and cycle 7 day 1. Sequencing used immunoSEQ multiplex PCR; TCRdb keeps in-frame clones, though not all of them. The sample lists about 18,000 clones, over 60% occurring once. Concerning this clone itself: Its matching antigen is unknown.

This CDR3 is built from 15 residues. V lost 2 bases, J lost 5 bases, and 12 bases lay in between. Germline V gene data show CDR1 as SGHTA and CDR2 as FQGTGA. The sample in question was CD4+ or CD8+ T cells sorted from blood, obtained in a trial of the OX40 agonist ivuxolimab. The clonotype originates from an adult with an advanced solid tumor such as melanoma, head and neck, liver or kidney cancer. The chain joins TRBV7-3 to TRBJ2-2, with D perhaps being TRBD1 or TRBD2 (5 bases each). CDR3 coding DNA: TGTGCCAGCAGCTTACAAGGGGAGTGGACCGGGGAGCTGTTTTTT. This gives the protein CASSLQGEWTGELFF.